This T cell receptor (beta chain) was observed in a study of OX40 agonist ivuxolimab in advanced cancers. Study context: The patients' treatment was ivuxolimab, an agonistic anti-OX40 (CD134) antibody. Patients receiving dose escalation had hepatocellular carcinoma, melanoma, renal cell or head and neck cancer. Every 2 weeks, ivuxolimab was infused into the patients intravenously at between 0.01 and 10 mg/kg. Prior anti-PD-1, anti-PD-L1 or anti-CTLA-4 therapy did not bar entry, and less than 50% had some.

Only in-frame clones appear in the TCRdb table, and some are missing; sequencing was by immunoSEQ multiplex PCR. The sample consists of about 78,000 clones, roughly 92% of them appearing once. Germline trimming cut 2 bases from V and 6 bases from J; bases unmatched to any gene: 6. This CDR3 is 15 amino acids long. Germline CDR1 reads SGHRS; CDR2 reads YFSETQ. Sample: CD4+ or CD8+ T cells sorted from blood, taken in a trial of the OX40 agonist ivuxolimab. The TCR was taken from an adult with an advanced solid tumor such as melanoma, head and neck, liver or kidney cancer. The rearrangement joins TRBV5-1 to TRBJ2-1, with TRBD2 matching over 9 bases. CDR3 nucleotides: TGCGCCAGCAGCTTAGGGACTAGCAGGGCCAATGAGCAGTTCTTC. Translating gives CASSLGTSRANEQFF. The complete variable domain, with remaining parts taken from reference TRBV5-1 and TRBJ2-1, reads KAGVTQTPRYLIKTRGQQVTLSCSPISGHRSVSWYQQTPGQGLQFLFEYFSETQRNKGNFPGRFSGRQFSNSRSEMNVSTLELGDSALYLCASSLGTSRANEQFFGPGTRLTVL.